The present entry profiles one T cell receptor beta chain with its context. Ages ranged from roughly 18 to 100 years, with residence in around 24 US areas. Recovery meant two consecutive negative NP/OP PCR tests, professional clearance, or resolved symptoms. Germline CDR1 and CDR2: SGHVS and FQNEAQ. Trimming took off 1 base at V and 9 bases at J, with 13 bases between the two ends. There are 14 residues in the CDR3. TCRdb's table, derived via immunoSEQ multiplex PCR, lists solely in-frame clones and lacks some. The sample includes 150,000 to 200,000 clones, 65% to 85% of them seen just once. This specimen comes from a study of blood T cell repertoires in COVID-19. Study in general: Some COVID-19 samples were acute and others convalescent; all came from the United States, Italy and Spain. Nucleic acid was either cDNA or gDNA, and it came from T cells, B-cell-depleted T cells, or PBMCs.

This TCR came from a man in his forties who had recovered from COVID-19. This chain connects TRBV7-8 to TRBJ1-5; possibly TRBD1 for D (5 bases). The source material was PBMCs or T cells enriched from blood (not recorded which). The CDR3 coding sequence is TGTGCCAGCAGCTTAGGGACCGGGGGGTGGCCCCAGCATTTT. Translation gives CASSLGTGGWPQHF.